These T cell receptor beta chains were read from a single sample in a study of Ad26.COV2.S vaccination and SARS-CoV-2 variants. Profiled with immunoSEQ multiplex PCR; TCRdb holds only in-frame clones, not every one. The sample has 300,000 to 350,000 clones, roughly 90% seen once. Source: peripheral blood, taken in a trial of Ad26.COV2.S vaccine versus placebo. The receptors were sampled from a person between 18 and 65 years old who received the Ad26.COV2.S COVID-19 vaccine or a placebo. CDR3s include the opening cysteine and the closing phenylalanine or tryptophan. Fields, in order: clone size, J gene, D gene, V gene, CDR3 protein, CDR3 DNA. The D gene is left open where the match is weak. Size is stated for part of the rows, as once, few or many counts, or as a class when the clone is expanded.

size: NA; J: TRBJ1-2; D: NA; V: TRBV11-3; CDR3: CASSLVGGVWGYTF; DNA: TGTGCCAGCAGCTTAGTTGGAGGGGTCTGGGGCTACACCTTC
size: NA; J: TRBJ1-4; D: NA; V: TRBV19; CDR3: CASSAGTPRGGEKLFF; DNA: TGTGCCAGTAGTGCCGGGACACCCCGGGGCGGTGAAAAACTGTTTTTT
size: NA; J: TRBJ2-1; D: NA; V: TRBV7-2; CDR3: CASSSVAATTYNEQFF; DNA: TGTGCCAGCAGCTCCGTAGCGGCGACCACCTACAATGAGCAGTTCTTC
size: few; J: TRBJ1-2; D: NA; V: TRBV7-9; CDR3: CASTSGTASGGYGYTF; DNA: TGTGCCAGCACGTCGGGTACCGCAAGTGGGGGCTATGGCTACACCTTC
size: NA; J: TRBJ1-2; D: TRBD1; V: TRBV29-1; CDR3: CSVGQGSNYGYTF; DNA: TGCAGCGTCGGACAGGGGAGCAACTATGGCTACACCTTC
size: NA; J: TRBJ1-2; D: TRBD1; V: TRBV19; CDR3: CASSFDRGGYTF; DNA: TGTGCCAGTAGTTTCGACAGGGGCGGCTACACCTTC
size: NA; J: TRBJ2-7; D: TRBD1; V: TRBV5-4; CDR3: CASSLEAGQGRNEQYF; DNA: TGTGCCAGCAGCTTGGAGGCAGGACAGGGGCGTAACGAGCAGTACTTC
size: NA; J: TRBJ2-5; D: TRBD2; V: TRBV5-1; CDR3: CASSLALAGWEETQYF; DNA: TGCGCCAGCAGCTTGGCCCTAGCGGGATGGGAGGAGACCCAGTACTTC
size: NA; J: TRBJ2-7; D: TRBD1; V: TRBV12-5; CDR3: CASGSWTGGNYEQYF; DNA: TGTGCTAGTGGTTCATGGACAGGGGGTAACTACGAGCAGTACTTC
size: NA; J: TRBJ2-1; D: NA; V: TRBV5-4; CDR3: CASSLGAGGYNEQFF; DNA: TGTGCCAGCAGCTTGGGGGCAGGGGGGTACAATGAGCAGTTCTTC
size: NA; J: TRBJ1-1; D: NA; V: TRBV10-2; CDR3: CASSEGPAEAFF; DNA: TGCGCCAGCAGTGAAGGACCCGCTGAAGCTTTCTTT
size: NA; J: TRBJ2-7; D: NA; V: TRBV4-3; CDR3: CASSLSGTGSSYEQYF; DNA: TGCGCCAGCAGCCTATCCGGGACGGGGAGCTCCTACGAGCAGTACTTC
size: NA; J: TRBJ2-3; D: NA; V: TRBV6-6; CDR3: CASSWGIDTQYF; DNA: TGTGCCAGCAGTTGGGGGATAGATACGCAGTATTTT
size: NA; J: TRBJ2-1; D: NA; V: TRBV7-3; CDR3: CASSPAFGALNEQFF; DNA: TGTGCCAGCAGCCCAGCCTTTGGGGCCCTCAATGAGCAGTTCTTC
size: NA; J: TRBJ2-5; D: NA; V: TRBV20-1; CDR3: CSASGETQYF; DNA: TGCAGTGCTAGCGGGGAGACCCAGTACTTC
size: NA; J: TRBJ2-1; D: NA; V: TRBV7-8; CDR3: CASSFTSQGNEQFF; DNA: TGTGCCAGCAGCTTTACCTCCCAGGGCAATGAGCAGTTCTTC
size: NA; J: TRBJ2-7; D: NA; V: TRBV4-1; CDR3: CASSHPLGVYEQYF; DNA: TGCGCCAGCAGCCATCCCCTCGGGGTCTACGAGCAGTACTTC
size: NA; J: TRBJ2-1; D: TRBD2; V: TRBV2; CDR3: CASSYYLAGGSLEQFF; DNA: TGTGCCAGCAGTTATTACCTAGCGGGGGGGTCCCTCGAGCAGTTCTTC
size: NA; J: TRBJ2-4; D: TRBD2; V: TRBV2; CDR3: CAGGGPLAKNIQYF; DNA: TGTGCCGGGGGGGGTCCTCTAGCCAAAAACATTCAGTACTTC
size: NA; J: TRBJ2-3; D: NA; V: TRBV2; CDR3: CASKPISDTQYF; DNA: TGTGCCAGCAAGCCGATTTCAGATACGCAGTATTTT
size: NA; J: TRBJ2-1; D: NA; V: TRBV24-1; CDR3: CATSARGWYANEQFF; DNA: TGTGCCACCAGTGCCAGGGGCTGGTATGCGAATGAGCAGTTCTTC
size: NA; J: TRBJ2-3; D: NA; V: TRBV4-1; CDR3: CASSQGPVTDTQYF; DNA: TGCGCCAGCAGCCAAGGACCAGTCACAGATACGCAGTATTTT
size: once; J: TRBJ1-5; D: NA; V: TRBV16; CDR3: CASSQSSGTGYSNQPQHF; DNA: TGTGCCAGCAGCCAATCGTCTGGGACGGGGTATAGCAATCAGCCCCAGCATTTT
size: NA; J: TRBJ1-1; D: NA; V: TRBV2; CDR3: CASSPEYTEAFF; DNA: TGTGCCAGCAGTCCAGAGTACACTGAAGCTTTCTTT
size: NA; J: TRBJ1-3; D: TRBD1; V: TRBV5-3; CDR3: CARRDRDRGPLSGNTIYF; DNA: TGTGCCAGAAGGGATCGGGACAGGGGCCCCCTCTCTGGAAACACCATATATTTT
size: NA; J: TRBJ1-1; D: NA; V: TRBV29-1; CDR3: CSVDTEAFF; DNA: TGCAGCGTTGACACTGAAGCTTTCTTT
size: NA; J: TRBJ2-7; D: NA; V: TRBV7-9; CDR3: CASSLALSTSEQYF; DNA: TGTGCCAGCAGCTTAGCGCTCAGTACGTCCGAGCAGTACTTC
size: NA; J: TRBJ1-6; D: NA; V: TRBV25-1; CDR3: CASSDGHSRGNSPLHF; DNA: TGTGCCAGCAGCGACGGACACTCCCGGGGGAATTCACCCCTCCACTTT
size: NA; J: TRBJ1-1; D: NA; V: TRBV18; CDR3: CASSRPIPGIDTEAFF; DNA: TGTGCCAGCTCACGCCCAATCCCGGGAATCGACACTGAAGCTTTCTTT
size: few; J: TRBJ2-7; D: TRBD1; V: TRBV6-5; CDR3: CASSYVVGTGHEQYF; DNA: TGTGCCAGCAGTTACGTCGTGGGGACAGGACACGAGCAGTACTTC
size: NA; J: TRBJ2-3; D: NA; V: TRBV19; CDR3: CAMLNTPSSTDTQYF; DNA: TGTGCCATGCTCAACACCCCCTCTAGCACAGATACGCAGTATTTT
size: NA; J: TRBJ2-1; D: TRBD2; V: TRBV4-3; CDR3: CASSQERGGYNEQFF; DNA: TGCGCCAGCAGCCAAGAACGGGGGGGCTACAATGAGCAGTTCTTC
size: NA; J: TRBJ2-1; D: NA; V: TRBV5-4; CDR3: CASSSRGASFDNEQFF; DNA: TGTGCCAGCTCGAGCAGGGGGGCTTCGTTTGACAATGAGCAGTTCTTC
size: NA; J: TRBJ2-5; D: TRBD2; V: TRBV5-6; CDR3: CASSLTSGGQETQYF; DNA: TGTGCCAGCAGCTTGACTAGCGGGGGTCAAGAGACCCAGTACTTC
size: NA; J: TRBJ2-5; D: TRBD1; V: TRBV7-7; CDR3: CASSPLRGRQETQYF; DNA: TGTGCCAGCAGCCCTCTCAGGGGGCGGCAAGAGACCCAGTACTTC
size: NA; J: TRBJ2-1; D: NA; V: TRBV6-5; CDR3: CASSSTRVGEQFF; DNA: TGTGCCAGCAGTAGCACTAGGGTGGGTGAGCAGTTCTTC
size: once; J: TRBJ1-5; D: NA; V: TRBV9; CDR3: CASSVSGYSNQPQHF; DNA: TGTGCCAGCAGCGTAAGTGGATATAGCAATCAGCCCCAGCATTTT
size: NA; J: TRBJ2-2; D: NA; V: TRBV27; CDR3: CASSFWQNTGELFF; DNA: TGTGCCAGCAGTTTTTGGCAGAACACCGGGGAGCTGTTTTTT
size: NA; J: TRBJ1-5; D: NA; V: TRBV19; CDR3: CASSPRQANQPQHF; DNA: TGTGCCAGTAGTCCTCGACAGGCCAATCAGCCCCAGCATTTT
size: once; J: TRBJ1-1; D: NA; V: TRBV9; CDR3: CASSVEMDPGVSEAFF; DNA: TGTGCCAGCAGCGTAGAAATGGACCCTGGGGTGTCTGAAGCTTTCTTT
size: NA; J: TRBJ1-1; D: NA; V: TRBV27; CDR3: CASRVGGAMNTEAFF; DNA: TGTGCCAGCAGGGTCGGGGGGGCAATGAACACTGAAGCTTTCTTT
size: NA; J: TRBJ1-2; D: NA; V: TRBV18; CDR3: CASSPIDGQPYGYTF; DNA: TGTGCCAGCTCACCAATTGACGGACAGCCCTATGGCTACACCTTC
size: NA; J: TRBJ1-1; D: NA; V: TRBV4-3; CDR3: CASSQQGLENTEAFF; DNA: TGCGCCAGCAGCCAACAGGGCTTGGAGAACACTGAAGCTTTCTTT
size: once; J: TRBJ1-2; D: TRBD1; V: TRBV7-2; CDR3: CASSFPSLGQGITNYGYTF; DNA: TGTGCCAGCAGCTTCCCTAGTTTAGGACAGGGGATTACTAACTATGGCTACACCTTC
size: once; J: TRBJ1-1; D: NA; V: TRBV6-2/TRBV6-3; CDR3: CASSYDTIRLGENEAFF; DNA: TGTGCCAGCAGTTACGACACGATAAGACTAGGGGAAAATGAAGCTTTCTTT
size: NA; J: TRBJ2-1; D: NA; V: TRBV27; CDR3: CASSPQGRANYNEQFF; DNA: TGTGCCAGCAGTCCTCAAGGCAGGGCTAACTACAATGAGCAGTTCTTC
size: NA; J: TRBJ2-5; D: TRBD2; V: TRBV7-2; CDR3: CASSLASASGGAVLGQETQYF; DNA: TGTGCCAGCAGCTTAGCATCGGCTAGCGGGGGGGCCGTTCTTGGTCAAGAGACCCAGTACTTC
size: NA; J: TRBJ1-1; D: NA; V: TRBV6-6; CDR3: CASSFPNGAMNTEAFF; DNA: TGTGCCAGCAGTTTCCCCAACGGGGCTATGAACACTGAAGCTTTCTTT
size: NA; J: TRBJ2-2; D: TRBD2; V: TRBV5-4; CDR3: CASSFSTSGTGELFF; DNA: TGTGCCAGCAGCTTCTCGACTAGCGGCACCGGGGAGCTGTTTTTT
size: NA; J: TRBJ1-1; D: TRBD1; V: TRBV4-1; CDR3: CASSQQGAIEAFF; DNA: TGCGCCAGCAGCCAACAGGGGGCAATTGAAGCTTTCTTT
size: NA; J: TRBJ2-5; D: NA; V: TRBV18; CDR3: CASSGQGGETQYF; DNA: TGTGCCAGCTCCGGCCAGGGAGGAGAGACCCAGTACTTC
size: NA; J: TRBJ1-5; D: TRBD1; V: TRBV28; CDR3: CASSVPGSDRRNQPQHF; DNA: TGTGCCAGCAGTGTCCCGGGTTCGGACAGGAGGAATCAGCCCCAGCATTTT
size: NA; J: TRBJ1-1; D: NA; V: TRBV6-5; CDR3: CASTTQGDTEAFF; DNA: TGTGCCAGCACAACACAGGGTGACACTGAAGCTTTCTTT
size: NA; J: TRBJ2-1; D: TRBD1; V: TRBV10-3; CDR3: CAITGTDYNEQFF; DNA: TGTGCCATCACCGGGACAGATTACAATGAGCAGTTCTTC
size: NA; J: TRBJ1-2; D: TRBD1; V: TRBV6-2/TRBV6-3; CDR3: CASSRTGGDYGYTF; DNA: TGTGCCAGCAGCAGGACAGGGGGCGACTATGGCTACACCTTC
size: NA; J: TRBJ2-1; D: NA; V: TRBV27; CDR3: CASSRESYNEQFF; DNA: TGTGCCAGCAGCCGTGAATCCTACAATGAGCAGTTCTTC
size: NA; J: TRBJ1-5; D: NA; V: TRBV6-2/TRBV6-3; CDR3: CASSYSTGRGLPNQPQHF; DNA: TGTGCCAGCAGTTACTCGACAGGAAGGGGCCTCCCCAATCAGCCCCAGCATTTT
size: NA; J: TRBJ2-3; D: TRBD2; V: TRBV2; CDR3: CASSPGLGADTQYF; DNA: TGTGCCAGCAGTCCCGGACTAGGAGCAGATACGCAGTATTTT